Each of the 29 T cell receptor beta chains below was sequenced from the same sample in a study of blood T cell repertoires in COVID-19 (dated by TCRdb to between 2020 and 2021). The library was produced with the immunoSEQ multiplex PCR assay. TCRdb carries this immuneACCESS record with in-frame sequences only. Its versions omit some clonotypes, under half of them owing to an unresolved V gene in the studies checked, with the rest unexplained. This sample gives a few hundred thousand clones in total; about 88% of them show up just once. The ten largest clones represent more than 4.5% of the sample. The specimen sequenced was peripheral blood. The receptors originated from a woman aged 55-75 years with COVID-19, enrolled during active disease.

The chain has TRBV6-5 and TRBJ1-2, with D unclear. The CDR3 is 11 amino acids. V lost 6 bases and J lost 12, with 14 bases in between. CDR1 is MNHEY and CDR2 is SVGAGI in the germline V gene. DNA of the CDR3: TGTGCCAGCAGGAGGAGGGATAAGGACACCTTC. Protein sequence: CASRRRDKDTF.

V is TRBV10-2 and J is TRBJ2-6, with 11 bases aligning to TRBD1. CDR1 and CDR2 from the germline V gene are WSHSY and SAAADI. The CDR3 has 17 residues. V lost 6 bases, J lost 3 bases, and 7 bases stayed unmatched. The CDR3 nucleotides read TGCGCCAGCAGGAGGGGACAGGGGGTTGGTGGGGCCAACGTCCTGACTTTC. This sequence encodes CASRRGQGVGGANVLTF.

Comments on this clone: Other DNA sequences in this specimen translate into the identical CDR3. The gene calls are TRBV5-1 and TRBJ1-2, with TRBD1 matching 7 bases. Germline V gene lookup returns CDR1 SGHRS and CDR2 YFSETQ. The CDR3 length is 14 residues. V was pared by 2 bases and J by 2 bases, with 3 bases of the junction left unmatched. The DNA for the CDR3 is TGCGCCAGCAGCTTAGGGACAGCGAACTATGGCTACACCTTC. Its protein product is CASSLGTANYGYTF.

The chain couples TRBV28 to TRBJ2-5; 12 bases are a match to TRBD2. CDR3 size: 16 residues. Germline V gives CDR1 MDHEN, CDR2 SYDVKM. V was pared by 1 base and J by 5 bases, with 5 bases of the junction left unmatched. CDR3 loop: CASSLLRLAGGETQYF. DNA for the CDR3: TGTGCCAGCAGTTTATTGAGGCTAGCGGGGGGGGAGACCCAGTACTTC.

The chain employs TRBV2 and TRBJ1-1; D might be TRBD1 (6 bases). Trimming took 2 bases from V and 4 from J, leaving 11 bases between them. The CDR3 has 14 amino acids. Looked up from germline, CDR1 is SNHLY and CDR2 is FYNNEI. The CDR3 sequence: CASSEQGRVTEAFF. CDR3 nucleotides: TGTGCCAGCAGTGAACAGGGGAGGGTCACTGAAGCTTTCTTT.

The rearrangement uses TRBV15 and TRBJ1-4, with a possible D match to TRBD1 (6 bases). The CDR3 is 15 residues long. Trimming removed 1 base from V and 4 bases from J, with 10 bases in between. CDR1 is LNHNV and CDR2 is YYDKDF in the germline V gene (reference sequence). CDR3 sequence reads: CATSRGHRVNEKLFF. CDR3 nucleotide sequence: TGTGCCACCAGCAGAGGGCACAGGGTTAATGAAAAACTGTTTTTT.

The chain has TRBV4-2 and TRBJ1-2; D is ambiguous. Germline assignment: CDR1 LGHNA and CDR2 YNFKEQ. V lost 6 bases, J lost 2 bases, and 7 bases lay in between. This CDR3 is 12 amino acids long. The CDR3 bases are TGTGCCAGCAGTACGGTGAACTATGGCTACACCTTC. This translates into CASSTVNYGYTF.

J is TRBJ2-1 and V is TRBV6-2 or TRBV6-3; perhaps TRBD2 as D (6 bases). Trimming took 4 bases from V and 1 from J, leaving 11 bases between them. Germline values: CDR1 MNHEY, CDR2 SVGEGT. The CDR3 runs to 15 residues. The CDR3 here is CASSSYGTSYNEQFF. CDR3 sequence (DNA): TGTGCCAGCAGTTCTTACGGGACTTCCTACAATGAGCAGTTCTTC.

This clone was detected a few times. V is TRBV6-2 or TRBV6-3 and J is TRBJ2-7; D unresolved. This CDR3 has 14 residues. Trimming took off 4 bases at V and 6 bases at J, with 16 bases between the two ends. Germline V gives CDR1 MNHEY, CDR2 SVGEGT. CDR3 region: CASSLKAPTFEQYF. In DNA form, the CDR3 reads TGTGCCAGCAGTTTGAAAGCTCCAACCTTCGAGCAGTACTTC.

V and J are TRBV28 and TRBJ1-5; 8 positions match TRBD1. V was clipped by 2 bases and J by 6 bases; unmatched bases: 6. Germline V CDR1 and CDR2: MDHEN, SYDVKM. The CDR3 runs to 15 residues. The CDR3 here is CASSLRQGRPQPQHF. CDR3 DNA: TGTGCCAGCAGTTTACGACAGGGGAGGCCTCAGCCCCAGCATTTT.

V is TRBV24-1 and J is TRBJ2-1; 8 bases are a match to TRBD2. With V trimmed by 4 bases and J by 5 bases, 12 bases remained unmatched. In germline, CDR1 is KGHDR, CDR2 SFDVKD. CDR3 length: 17 amino acids. The CDR3 nucleotides read TGTGCCACCAGTGACAACCGGGACCCCGGGAGGGACAATGAGCAGTTCTTC. Its protein product is CATSDNRDPGRDNEQFF.

The chain combines TRBV7-9 with TRBJ1-3; possibly TRBD1 for D (5 bases). This CDR3 spans 17 amino acids. Between the trimmed V and J ends, which lost 0 bases and 0 bases, there was a span of 12 bases. Looked up from germline, CDR1 is SEHNR and CDR2 is FQNEAQ (reference sequence). CDR3 bases: TGTGCCAGCAGCTTAGCGGACCTCAGGGTCTCTGGAAACACCATATATTTT. Encoded protein: CASSLADLRVSGNTIYF.

This clone was counted only a few times. The rearrangement uses TRBV18 and TRBJ2-1; 7 bases match TRBD2. Germline loops: CDR1 KGHSH, CDR2 LQKENI. The CDR3 consists of 16 residues. After removal of 4 bases from V and 0 bases from J, the junction contained 6 bases not matched to a gene. The CDR3 sequence: CASSLTGGSSYNEQFF. The CDR3 nucleotides are TGTGCCAGCTCACTGACGGGGGGTAGCTCCTACAATGAGCAGTTCTTC.

The chain couples TRBV6-5 to TRBJ2-7; 10 nucleotides match TRBD1. The CDR3 sequence is 15 residues long. From germline, CDR1 is MNHEY and CDR2 SVGAGI. V shed 5 bases, J shed 7 bases, and the junction held 11 bases outside the gene matches. This CDR3 reads CASSRTGTGVGEQYF. The CDR3 DNA reads TGTGCCAGCAGTAGAACCGGGACAGGGGTGGGTGAGCAGTACTTC.

This clone showed up just a few times. V and J are TRBV4-1 and TRBJ1-5; 10 nucleotides line up with TRBD1. Germline V gene sequence: CDR1 MGHRA, CDR2 YSYEKL. V dropped 5 bases and J dropped 2; count of bases not matched to a gene: 3. The CDR3 spans 15 residues. CDR3 protein: CASSLTGGGNQPQHF. In DNA form, the CDR3 reads TGCGCCAGCAGCTTGACAGGGGGCGGCAATCAGCCCCAGCATTTT.

This chain uses TRBV7-8 with TRBJ2-2, with 8 positions matching TRBD2. The CDR3 has 19 amino acids. V trimming: 5 bases; J trimming: 3 bases; junction bases outside the gene matches: 17. Germline V CDR1 and CDR2: SGHVS, FQNEAQ. CDR3 sequence: CASSPRGGRVGWDTGELFF. The CDR3 coding sequence is TGTGCCAGCAGCCCCCGGGGGGGCAGGGTCGGTTGGGACACCGGGGAGCTGTTTTTT.

This clone was picked up many times. This chain uses TRBV29-1 with TRBJ1-1; 7 bases line up with TRBD1. The CDR3 is 13 amino acids. CDR1 is SQVTM and CDR2 is ANQGSEA in the germline V gene. Unmatched junction bases numbered 4, after V lost 5 bases and J lost 1 base. CDR3 nucleotide sequence: TGCAGCGTTTCAGGACAGGCGAACACTGAAGCTTTCTTT. This encodes CSVSGQANTEAFF. Variable domain in full (rest from reference TRBV29-1 and TRBJ1-1): SAVISQKPSRDICQRGTSLTIQCQVDSQVTMMFWYRQQPGQSLTLIATANQGSEATYESGFVIDKFPISRPNLTFSTLTVSNMSPEDSSIYLCSVSGQANTEAFFGQGTRLTVV.

The V call is TRBV6-1, the J call TRBJ1-2; unclear D gene. This CDR3 region has 16 residues. Trimming shortened V by 6 bases and J by 6 bases, and 23 bases separated the two germline ends. From germline, CDR1 is MNHNS and CDR2 SASEGT. CDR3 nucleotides: TGTGCCAGCAGCGAACCGCCGACACTCGAGTGGGATGGCTACACCTTC. It encodes CASSEPPTLEWDGYTF.

The rearrangement joins TRBV13 to TRBJ2-5; no firm D call. V lost 1 base, J lost 1 base, and 7 bases lay in between. The V gene's germline CDR1 is PRHDT and CDR2 FYEKMQ (reference sequence). The CDR3 is 14 residues long. In nucleotides, the CDR3 is TGTGCCAGCAGCTTAGACCACTTCCAAGAGACCCAGTACTTC. Its translation is CASSLDHFQETQYF.

The rearrangement joins TRBV3-1 (or the pseudogene TRBV3-2) to TRBJ1-4, with D possibly being TRBD1 (5 bases). V lost 2 bases and J lost 6, with 13 bases in between. In germline, CDR1 is LGHDT, CDR2 YNNKEL (reference sequence). The CDR3 consists of 15 residues. This CDR3 reads CASSQNPGSDEKLFF. CDR3 coding DNA: TGTGCCAGCAGCCAAAATCCAGGGTCGGATGAAAAACTGTTTTTT.

The rearrangement links TRBV6-5 to TRBJ1-1; perhaps TRBD1 as D (6 bases). There are 13 residues in the CDR3. Germline CDR1 reads MNHEY; CDR2 reads SVGAGI. V was cut by 6 bases and J by 1 base, with 9 bases left in between. The CDR3 sequence: CASSLTGNTEAFF. The CDR3, as DNA: TGTGCCAGCAGCTTGACAGGGAACACTGAAGCTTTCTTT.

This chain connects TRBV11-1 to TRBJ2-3; 7 bases agree with TRBD2. V shed 5 bases, J shed 2 bases, and the junction held 10 bases outside the gene matches. Germline V gene sequence: CDR1 SGHAT, CDR2 FQDESV (reference sequence). This CDR3 comprises 16 residues. The CDR3 loop reads CASSPRGAGITDTQYF. Written as DNA, the CDR3 is TGTGCCAGCAGCCCCCGGGGAGCGGGAATCACAGATACGCAGTATTTT.

The J gene is TRBJ1-3, the V gene TRBV10-3; the match to TRBD1 covers 11 bases. This CDR3 region has 17 residues. The J segment lost 1 base and the V segment lost 10 bases, leaving 12 bases of the junction unmatched. Germline V gives CDR1 ENHRY, CDR2 SYGVKD. The CDR3 DNA is TGTGCCAGTACGGACAGGGGGCTTCAAGGGTCTGGAAACACCATATATTTT. As protein: CASTDRGLQGSGNTIYF.

The rearrangement joins TRBV7-3 to TRBJ2-7; 8 bases line up with TRBD2. The CDR3 is made up of 14 amino acids. CDR1 is SGHTA, CDR2 FQGTGA, per germline. V gave up 5 bases and J gave up 9 bases; unmatched junction bases: 12. The CDR3 loop is CASSPTGASGPQYF. The CDR3 coding sequence is TGTGCCAGCAGCCCCACGGGGGCTAGCGGGCCGCAGTACTTC.

The chain combines TRBV11-2 with TRBJ1-2, with a tentative D call TRBD1 (5 bases). This CDR3 is built from 15 residues. V lost 5 bases and J 4 bases, leaving 17 bases between the germline ends. Germline V CDR1 and CDR2: SGHAT, FQNNGV. The CDR3: CASSRGRGGSYGYTF. In DNA form, the CDR3 reads TGTGCCAGCAGCCGCGGACGGGGGGGAAGCTATGGCTACACCTTC.

The rearrangement joins TRBV3-1 (or the pseudogene TRBV3-2) to TRBJ2-7, with TRBD2 identical over 7 bases. Germline CDR1 LGHDT, CDR2 YNNKEL (reference sequence). CDR3 size: 16 residues. J lost 1 base, V lost 4 bases, and 10 bases had no gene match. CDR3 amino acids: CASSPSGLAESYEQYF. For the CDR3, the DNA is TGTGCCAGCAGCCCAAGTGGCCTAGCGGAGTCCTACGAGCAGTACTTC.

The chain links TRBV28 to TRBJ2-3, with TRBD2 identical over 9 bases. Germline-derived CDR1 and CDR2 are MDHEN and SYDVKM. The CDR3 is made up of 15 amino acids. The V segment lost 5 bases and the J segment 6 bases; nucleotides outside the gene matches: 9. CDR3 region: CASSPPGAGGDTQYF. DNA for the CDR3: TGTGCCAGCAGTCCCCCGGGCGCGGGAGGGGATACGCAGTATTTT.

The chain links TRBV21-1 to TRBJ2-5; the D call in the table, TRBD2, was not verified against the DNA. TRBV21-1 is designated a pseudogene. The CDR3 runs to 14 residues. CDR3 sequence (DNA): TGTGCCAGCAGCAAAACGAGGGATCAAGAGACCCAGTACTTC. It yields the protein CASSKTRDQETQYF.

J is TRBJ2-1 and V is TRBV19; TRBD2 matches 8 bases. This CDR3 contains 17 residues. CDR1 is LNHDA and CDR2 is SQIVND in the germline V gene (reference sequence). Losses at the gene ends were 3 bases for V and 5 bases for J; bases not matched to a gene: 12. Here the CDR3 DNA reads TGTGCCAGTAGTATGGCTCCCACTAGCGGCTGGGACAATGAGCAGTTCTTC. Encoded protein: CASSMAPTSGWDNEQFF.